The text below deals with one TCR beta chain. Its antigen is as yet unknown. This sample stems from a study of long-term antiretroviral therapy in people with HIV. Whole-study results and caveats: Post-ART diversity increased but stayed below transplant donor controls.

Survey-level resolution applied to immunoSEQ assay v3.0. The method was immunoSEQ multiplex PCR; TCRdb's version includes in-frame clones alone and lacks a portion of them. The table has 25,000 to 30,000 clones, around 90% seen once. Germline V gene sequence: CDR1 SGHRS, CDR2 YFSETQ. The CDR3 extends over 12 amino acids. Trimming removed 0 bases from V and 6 bases from J, with 5 bases in between. The V call is TRBV5-1, the J call TRBJ2-3; no definite D call. This receptor was identified in a young woman with HIV. Sequences were derived from unsorted PBMCs, sampled 1.8 years after starting antiretroviral therapy. The CDR3 protein is CASSLVGDTQYF. The CDR3 nucleotides are TGCGCCAGCAGCTTGGTAGGGGATACGCAGTATTTT.